This entry lists 13 T cell receptor beta chains sequenced from one sample in a study of human thymus T cells. Measured with immunoSEQ multiplex PCR; TCRdb has only the in-frame clones, and not every one. The repertoire holds roughly 130,000 clones, with around 96% as singletons. Thymic resections from corrective heart surgery supplied the tissue. The source material was thymus tissue. These receptors were collected from a boy younger than two with a congenital heart defect but otherwise immunologically healthy.

This chain uses TRBV7-9 with TRBJ2-3; 7 bases line up with TRBD2. The CDR3 spans 17 residues. Unmatched junction bases numbered 9, after V lost 0 bases and J lost 3 bases. The germline CDR1 and CDR2 sequences are SEHNR and FQNEAQ (reference sequence). This CDR3 reads CASSLAKTSYSTDTQYF. CDR3 nucleotides: TGTGCCAGCAGCTTAGCAAAGACTAGCTATTCTACAGATACGCAGTATTTT.

The chain joins TRBV6-1 to TRBJ1-2; D might be TRBD1 (5 bases). Germline values: CDR1 MNHNS, CDR2 SASEGT. Trimming left V 6 bases short and J 9 bases short, with 17 bases between. This CDR3 is built from 13 residues. For the CDR3, the DNA is TGTGCCAGCAGGGACCTAGGGGAGGTGAGCTACACCTTC. It is translated as CASRDLGEVSYTF.

V usage is TRBV9 and J usage is TRBJ2-1; possibly TRBD1 or TRBD2 for D (5 bases each). CDR1 and CDR2 from the germline V gene are SGDLS and YYNGEE. V was clipped by 4 bases and J by 3 bases, with 17 bases between them. The CDR3 spans 16 residues. CDR3 nucleotides: TGTGCCAGCAGCCCCCCCCCTCGGGGCCACTACAATGAGCAGTTCTTC. It translates to CASSPPPRGHYNEQFF.

The V call is TRBV5-5, the J call TRBJ1-6; D ambiguous. Between the trimmed V and J ends, which lost 0 bases and 5 bases, there was a span of 3 bases. CDR1 SGHKS and CDR2 YYEKEE come from the germline V gene (reference sequence). This CDR3 has 13 amino acids. DNA for the CDR3: TGTGCCAGCAGCTTGGCCGATAATTCACCCCTCCACTTT. It specifies CASSLADNSPLHF.

Only one count was recorded for this clone. The chain links TRBV7-9 to TRBJ2-5, with D possibly TRBD2 on 7 matching bases. Trimming took 6 bases from V and 5 from J, leaving 22 bases between them. Germline V gene lookup returns CDR1 SEHNR and CDR2 FQNEAQ (reference sequence). The CDR3 extends over 16 amino acids. The CDR3 DNA is TGTGCCAGCAGTCCCCTAAAACCCGGGGGGCGGGAGACCCAGTACTTC. Protein: CASSPLKPGGRETQYF.

The DNA for the CDR3 is TGTGCCAGCGTCGGGACGGCATTCTCCTACGAGCAGTACTTC. Encoded protein: CASVGTAFSYEQYF. The gene calls are TRBV2 and TRBJ2-7; D is perhaps TRBD1 or TRBD2 (5 bases each). This CDR3 spans 14 amino acids. With 8 bases removed from V and 0 bases from J, the gap between germline ends came to 14 bases. The germline CDR1 and CDR2 sequences are SNHLY and FYNNEI. Complete variable domain (other parts from reference TRBV2 and TRBJ2-7): EPEVTQTPSHQVTQMGQEVILRCVPISNHLYFYWYRQILGQKVEFLVSFYNNEISEKSEIFDDQFSVERPDGSNFTLKIRSTKLEDSAMYFCASVGTAFSYEQYFGPGTRLTVT.

This chain joins TRBV5-1 and TRBJ2-7, with D perhaps assigned TRBD1 or TRBD2 (5 bases each). The CDR3 extends over 18 amino acids. Germline CDR1 SGHRS, CDR2 YFSETQ. V lost 0 bases to trimming and J lost 2 bases, with 21 bases between them. CDR3 sequence reads: CASSLAPGTPDFTYEQYF. CDR3 coding DNA: TGCGCCAGCAGCTTGGCCCCCGGGACCCCCGATTTCACCTACGAGCAGTACTTC.

The chain combines TRBV6-5 with TRBJ1-3; 7 bases agree with TRBD1. In germline, CDR1 is MNHEY, CDR2 SVGAGI. The V segment lost 0 bases and the J segment 4 bases; nucleotides outside the gene matches: 3. There are 15 residues in the CDR3. The CDR3: CASSYSDRSGNTIYF. As DNA, the CDR3 is TGTGCCAGCAGTTACTCGGACAGGTCCGGAAACACCATATATTTT.

The chain couples TRBV6-1 to TRBJ2-5; D is undetermined. This CDR3 contains 8 residues. Trimming stripped 11 bases from V and 7 bases from J, with 5 bases between. Germline V lookup: CDR1 MNHNS, CDR2 SASEGT. The DNA of the CDR3 is TGTGCCGTCGGGACCCAGTACTTC. Translation gives CAVGTQYF.

The chain has TRBV28 and TRBJ2-6; 12 bases are a match to TRBD1. The length of the CDR3 is 20 residues. After removal of 2 bases from V and 3 bases from J, the junction contained 11 bases not matched to a gene. Germline lookup yields CDR1 MDHEN and CDR2 SYDVKM. CDR3 nucleotide sequence: TGTGCCAGCAGTTTACGACGGGACAGGGGGCGGTGTTATGGGGCCAACGTCCTGACTTTC. Its translation: CASSLRRDRGRCYGANVLTF.

The rearrangement joins TRBV6-1 to TRBJ2-1, with TRBD1 matching over 7 bases. This CDR3 is built from 15 residues. With 9 bases clipped from V and 3 bases from J, the junction kept 11 bases outside the gene matches. CDR1 is MNHNS and CDR2 is SASEGT in the germline V gene. Here the CDR3 reads CASRSGDSNYNEQFF. In DNA form, the CDR3 reads TGTGCCAGTCGAAGTGGGGACAGCAACTACAATGAGCAGTTCTTC.

The chain recombines TRBV25-1 with TRBJ2-1; a weak D match, TRBD1 (6 bases). V shed 6 bases and J shed 0 bases, with 15 bases lying between them. The CDR3 extends over 16 amino acids. Germline-derived CDR1 and CDR2 are MGHDK and SYGVNS. The CDR3 sequence: CASSDTGPFSYNEQFF. CDR3 DNA sequence: TGTGCCAGCAGCGATACAGGGCCGTTCTCCTACAATGAGCAGTTCTTC.

The V gene is TRBV14, the J gene TRBJ2-5; 8 bases are a match to TRBD2. Unmatched junction bases numbered 4, after V lost 6 bases and J lost 4 bases. The CDR3 contains 13 residues. Germline CDR1 reads SGHDN; CDR2 reads FVKESK. DNA for the CDR3: TGTGCCAGCAGTCCTCGGGGGGGAGAGACCCAGTACTTC. Its translation is CASSPRGGETQYF.